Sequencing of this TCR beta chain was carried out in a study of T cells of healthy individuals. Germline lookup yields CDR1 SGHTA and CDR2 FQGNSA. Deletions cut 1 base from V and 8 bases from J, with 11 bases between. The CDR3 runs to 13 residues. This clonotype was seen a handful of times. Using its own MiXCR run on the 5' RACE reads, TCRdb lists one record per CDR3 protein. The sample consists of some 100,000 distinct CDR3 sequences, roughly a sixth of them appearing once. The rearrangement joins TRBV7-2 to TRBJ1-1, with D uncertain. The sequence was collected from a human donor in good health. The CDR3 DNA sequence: TGTGCCAGCAGCTTAGGGGAGAAGCAAGAAGCTTTCTTT. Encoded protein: CASSLGEKQEAFF.